This T cell receptor beta chain was recorded in a study of blood T cells in healthy people across ages. Whole-study findings and limits: A strong correlation was seen between TCR beta diversity and naive T cell percentage. It was held that the diversity estimates obtained from one million T cells were underestimates.

Combining a sample-barcoded 5' primer with a J-beta primer mix, a second PCR ran for roughly 6 to 11 cycles. Using its own MiXCR run on the 5' RACE reads, TCRdb lists one record per CDR3 protein. This table holds 1.5 million to 2 million distinct CDR3 sequences, over 25% found once. This clonotype was seen ten or more times. Its antigen remains unknown. Trimming pared 7 bases from V and 2 bases from J, leaving 5 bases between. The CDR3 spans 11 residues. Germline V CDR1 and CDR2: MDHEN, SYDVKM. Drawing of peripheral blood yielded 7.5 to 10 milliliters from each donor. The chain combines TRBV28 with TRBJ2-5; D remains ambiguous. Specimen: blood. The receptor's source is a woman in her twenties or thirties in good health. In DNA form, the CDR3 reads TGTGCCAGCACGATTCAAGAGACCCAGTACTTC. Amino acid sequence: CASTIQETQYF.